This paragraph covers one T cell receptor (beta chain) sequence. The data were obtained in a study of blood T cells in healthy people across ages. A second roughly 6 to 12 cycle PCR used barcoded and J-beta primers. All samples yielded 3 million or more CDR3-containing paired-end reads. MiXCR was run by TCRdb on the 5' RACE reads, yielding one entry per CDR3 protein. The sample records about 1.4 million distinct CDR3 sequences, 59% being singletons. This CDR3 has 16 residues. With 5 bases removed from V and 0 bases from J, the gap between germline ends came to 14 bases. Material: blood. This clonotype was obtained from a man aged 18 to 30 in good health. The chain links TRBV12-3 or TRBV12-4 to TRBJ1-5; TRBD1 might be the D (5 bases). CDR3 coding DNA: TGTGCCAGCAGTCCCGGGTGGGGCTATAGCAATCAGCCCCAGCATTTT. Its protein is CASSPGWGYSNQPQHF.